This TCR beta chain was sequenced during a study of persistence of HIV-infected CD4 T cells. Study background: Donors were ART-treated; their CMV- and Gag-responding CD4+ T cells were isolated.

Notes on this clone: Its antigen is as yet unknown.

Germline values: CDR1 KGHDR, CDR2 SFDVKD. The CDR3 has 16 residues. Trimming removed 3 bases from V and 3 bases from J, with 15 bases in between. The immunoSEQ assay was version 4, run in survey mode. Sequenced by immunoSEQ multiplex PCR; TCRdb stores in-frame clones only, minus some. The data contain about 64,000 clones, more than 70% of them singletons. Overall study findings and caveats: TCRbeta richness was lower in CMV- and Gag-responding cells than in anti-CD3/anti-CD28-responding cells.

The stimulus was an HIV-1 Gag 15-mer peptide pool, roughly 1 ug/peptide/mL. Memory cells lacking CD40L and CD69 with high CD45RO were sorted. For at least 4 years, plasma HIV-1 RNA was undetectable (<50 copies/mL). Donors had CD4+ T cell counts above 400 cells/uL and were CMV-seropositive. The sample in question was CD4+ T cells sorted from PBMCs after approximately 19-hour stimulation, obtained from a patient who received antiretroviral therapy. The receptor was isolated from an adult man with HIV who was CMV-seropositive. The rearrangement uses TRBV24-1 and TRBJ2-3; D is possibly TRBD2 (6 bases). The CDR3 spells CATSDPRPGDTDTQYF. The CDR3 nucleotides read TGTGCCACCAGTGATCCCCGGCCGGGGGATACAGATACGCAGTATTTT.